The clone carrying this T cell receptor beta chain was recorded a few times. The target antigen is unknown. This entry comes from a study of T cells in Graves' hyperthyroidism and ophthalmopathy. Study results and limitations: A model of 13 V-J pairs discriminated ophthalmopathy from stable hyperthyroidism.

Clinical symptoms, serum thyroxine and TRAb, thyroid ultrasound and orbital computed tomography together formed the diagnostic basis. The CDR3 runs to 14 residues. In germline, CDR1 is MNHNS, CDR2 SASEGT. Deletions cut 5 bases from V and 4 bases from J, with 14 bases between. What was amplified from RNA transcripts were TCR beta CDR3 regions. Researchers ran a first-round RT-PCR on the TCR CDR3 using the HTBI primer set. Using its own MiXCR run on the multiplex PCR reads, TCRdb lists one record per CDR3 protein. This table has approximately 400,000 distinct CDR3 sequences, around a sixth appearing once.

Input material: blood. This chain joins TRBV6-1 and TRBJ1-2; a weak D match, TRBD1 (6 bases). The source is a young woman with Graves' hyperthyroidism that later progressed to Graves' ophthalmopathy. The CDR3 DNA is TGTGCCAGCAGTCTCACCGGGACACTCTATGGCTACACCTTC. Its translation: CASSLTGTLYGYTF.